Given below is one TCR beta chain in context. Its matching antigen is unknown. There are 13 residues in the CDR3. V lost 3 bases and J 0 bases, leaving 6 bases between the germline ends. The germline V gene has CDR1 LNHNV and CDR2 YYDKDF (reference sequence). This sample was taken from a study of T cell responses to AZD1222 COVID-19 vaccine. Study at large: Recipients boosted at about 4 weeks or about 12 weeks are pooled.

The protocol was immunoSEQ multiplex PCR, while the TCRdb copy is restricted to in-frame clones and leaves out a portion. Among approximately 73,000 clones, roughly 82% were seen once, and the ten largest hold approximately 2.8%. The study's findings and limits: There were vaccine-associated CD4 TCRs across spike, dominant at 160-218 and 743-854.

The chain joins TRBV15 to TRBJ2-7; no definite D call. Source: peripheral blood, taken on day 0 of AZD1222 vaccination. The origin of this receptor is an adult in good health. The CDR3 region is CATSRVISYEQYF. CDR3 nucleotide sequence: TGTGCCACCAGCAGGGTCATCTCCTACGAGCAGTACTTC.